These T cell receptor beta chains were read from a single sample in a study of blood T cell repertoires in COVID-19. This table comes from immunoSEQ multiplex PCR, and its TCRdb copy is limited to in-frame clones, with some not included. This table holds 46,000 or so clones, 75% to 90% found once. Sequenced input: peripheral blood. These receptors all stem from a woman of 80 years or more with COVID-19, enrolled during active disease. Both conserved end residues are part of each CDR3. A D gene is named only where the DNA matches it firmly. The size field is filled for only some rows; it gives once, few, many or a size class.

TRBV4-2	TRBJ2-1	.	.	TGTGCCAGCAGCCCGTTTGGAGGGCCCGGCTCCTACAATGAGCAGTTCTTC	CASSPFGGPGSYNEQFF
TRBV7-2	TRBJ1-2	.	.	TGTGCCAGCAGCCCTCCGGGACTCCGGAATGGGGGCTACACCTTC	CASSPPGLRNGGYTF
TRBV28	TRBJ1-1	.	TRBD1	TGTGCCAGCAGTTTTCTTAGGACAGGGGTAATAGGGGCTTTCTTT	CASSFLRTGVIGAFF
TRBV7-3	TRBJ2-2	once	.	TGTGCCAGCAGCTTACAGGGGATCGCGAACACCGGGGAGCTGTTTTTT	CASSLQGIANTGELFF
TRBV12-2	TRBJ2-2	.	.	TGTGCAAGTCGCCACCGGACTAGCGGGAGAGTCGGCGGGGAGCTGTTTTTT	CASRHRTSGRVGGELFF
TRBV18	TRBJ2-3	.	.	TGTGCCAGCTCACCATTTTCCACTAGCACAGATACGCAGTATTTT	CASSPFSTSTDTQYF
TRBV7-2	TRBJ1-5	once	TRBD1	TGTGCCAGCAGTCGACAGGGAAGGCAGCCCCAGCATTTT	CASSRQGRQPQHF
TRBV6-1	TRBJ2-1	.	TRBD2	TGTGCCAGCAGTGAGGCCCCTAGCGGGAGTATAATTGAGCAGTTCTTC	CASSEAPSGSIIEQFF
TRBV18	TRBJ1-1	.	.	TGTGCCAGCTCACCGGGGAGAGGACACACTGAAGCTTTCTTT	CASSPGRGHTEAFF
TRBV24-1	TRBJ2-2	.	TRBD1	TGTGCCACCACGGGACAGGGGAACACCGGGGAGCTGTTTTTT	CATTGQGNTGELFF
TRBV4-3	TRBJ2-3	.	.	TGCGCCAGCAGCCAAGTACCCTCAGGCGGCACAGATACGCAGTATTTT	CASSQVPSGGTDTQYF
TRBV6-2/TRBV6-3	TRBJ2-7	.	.	TGTGCCAGCAGTTACTCAGGGAGCTCCTACGAGCAGTACTTC	CASSYSGSSYEQYF
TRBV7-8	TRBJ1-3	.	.	TGTGCCAGCAGCTTGAGGGACATCTCTGGAAACACCATATATTTT	CASSLRDISGNTIYF
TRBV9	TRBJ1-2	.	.	TGTGCCAGCAGCGTAGCTACGCGGGGGACCCAGTCGGGCTACACCTTC	CASSVATRGTQSGYTF
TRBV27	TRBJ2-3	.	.	TGTGCCAGCAGTTTAAATCTCGACAGCTTGCGGCCAGATACGCAGTATTTT	CASSLNLDSLRPDTQYF
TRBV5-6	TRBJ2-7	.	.	TGTGCCAGCAGCTTGGCGGGAAGAGCGGTGAGCTCCTACGAGCAGTACTTC	CASSLAGRAVSSYEQYF
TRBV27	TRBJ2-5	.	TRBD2	TGTGCCAGCAGTTTAAGGGGAGGGGCCCAGTACTTC	CASSLRGGAQYF
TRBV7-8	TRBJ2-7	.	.	TGTGCCAGCAGCTTAGTAGGGGCATCCTACGAGCAGTACTTC	CASSLVGASYEQYF
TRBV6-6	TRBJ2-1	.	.	TGTGCCAGCAGTCCGGGGGATGAGCAGTTCTTC	CASSPGDEQFF
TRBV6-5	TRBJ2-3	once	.	TGTGCCAGCATCCTCCTTCTGACAGGAACAGATACGCAGTATTTT	CASILLLTGTDTQYF
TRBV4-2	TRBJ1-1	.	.	TGTGCCAGCAGCCAAGATACGGGGGGGCCGGGGACTGAAGCTTTCTTT	CASSQDTGGPGTEAFF
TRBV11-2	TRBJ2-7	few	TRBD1	TGTGCCAGCAGCTTAGATCATATGGGGACAGGTAGAGGCGAGCAGTACTTC	CASSLDHMGTGRGEQYF
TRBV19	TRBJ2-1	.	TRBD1	TGTGCCAGTAGTTCTACCGGGACAGGGGTCGGAGGGGGTGGCGGTGAGCAGTTCTTC	CASSSTGTGVGGGGGEQFF
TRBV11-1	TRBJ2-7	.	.	TGTGCCAGCAGCTTAGGGGTAGCTTCCGAGCAGTACTTC	CASSLGVASEQYF
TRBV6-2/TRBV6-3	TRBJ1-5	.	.	TGTGCCAGCAGTTTCCTATCCGACAGCCAGCCCCAGCATTTT	CASSFLSDSQPQHF
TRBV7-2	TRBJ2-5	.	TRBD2	TGTGCCAGCTCCGAAGCGGGGACTCAAGAGACCCAGTACTTC	CASSEAGTQETQYF
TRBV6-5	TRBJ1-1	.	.	TGTGCCAGCGCACTATCAACAGGGTTCGCTTTCTTT	CASALSTGFAFF
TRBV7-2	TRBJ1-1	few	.	TGTGCCAGCACCCTAGTCGGGGGGGGATACACTGAAGCTTTCTTT	CASTLVGGGYTEAFF
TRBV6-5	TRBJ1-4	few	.	TGTGCCAGCAAGGCAGGGAAAGCCCAAGGTGAAAAACTGTTTTTT	CASKAGKAQGEKLFF
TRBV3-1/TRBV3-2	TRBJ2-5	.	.	TGTGCCAGCAGCCAGCCCCTGAGGGCGACCCGCGGGCGCCCGGGGCAAGAGACCCAGTACTTC	CASSQPLRATRGRPGQETQYF
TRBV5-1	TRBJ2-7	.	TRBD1	TGCGCCAGCAGCATACGACAGGGGGGCTACGAGCAGTACTTC	CASSIRQGGYEQYF
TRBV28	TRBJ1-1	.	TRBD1	TGTGCCAGCAGGGGGACAGGGGGAGGAGGCACTGAAGCTTTCTTT	CASRGTGGGGTEAFF
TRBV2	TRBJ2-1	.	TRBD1	TGTGCCAGCAGGCCCGGTAGGACAGGTCCCTACAATGAGCAGTTCTTC	CASRPGRTGPYNEQFF